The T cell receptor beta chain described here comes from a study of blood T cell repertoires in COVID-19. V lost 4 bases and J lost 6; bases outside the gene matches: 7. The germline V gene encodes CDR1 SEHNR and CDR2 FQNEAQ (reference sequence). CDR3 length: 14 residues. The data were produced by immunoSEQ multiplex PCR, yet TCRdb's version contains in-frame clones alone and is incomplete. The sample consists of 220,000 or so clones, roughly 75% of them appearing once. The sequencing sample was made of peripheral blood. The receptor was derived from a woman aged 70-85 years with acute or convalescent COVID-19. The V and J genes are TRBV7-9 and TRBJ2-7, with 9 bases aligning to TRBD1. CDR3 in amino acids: CASSSGQGPGEQYF. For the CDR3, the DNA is TGTGCCAGCAGCTCTGGACAGGGGCCGGGCGAGCAGTACTTC.